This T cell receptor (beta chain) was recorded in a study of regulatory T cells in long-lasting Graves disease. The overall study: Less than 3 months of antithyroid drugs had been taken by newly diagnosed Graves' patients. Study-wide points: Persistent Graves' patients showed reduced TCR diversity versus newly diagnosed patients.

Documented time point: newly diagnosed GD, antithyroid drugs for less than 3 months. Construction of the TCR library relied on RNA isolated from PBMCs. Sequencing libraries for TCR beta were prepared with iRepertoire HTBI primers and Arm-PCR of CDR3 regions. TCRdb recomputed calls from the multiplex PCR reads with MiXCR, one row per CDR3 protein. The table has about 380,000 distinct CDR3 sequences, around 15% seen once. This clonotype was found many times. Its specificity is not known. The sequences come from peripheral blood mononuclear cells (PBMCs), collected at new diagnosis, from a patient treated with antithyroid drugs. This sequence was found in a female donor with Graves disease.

The CDR3 bases are TGTGCCATCAGTGAGTCCGGGGTATACAATGAGCAGTTCTTC. Its protein is CAISESGVYNEQFF. This chain joins TRBV10-3 and TRBJ2-1, with D possibly TRBD2 on 5 matching bases. The CDR3 spans 14 residues. V lost 0 bases and J lost 4, with 7 bases in between. Germline values: CDR1 ENHRY, CDR2 SYGVKD.